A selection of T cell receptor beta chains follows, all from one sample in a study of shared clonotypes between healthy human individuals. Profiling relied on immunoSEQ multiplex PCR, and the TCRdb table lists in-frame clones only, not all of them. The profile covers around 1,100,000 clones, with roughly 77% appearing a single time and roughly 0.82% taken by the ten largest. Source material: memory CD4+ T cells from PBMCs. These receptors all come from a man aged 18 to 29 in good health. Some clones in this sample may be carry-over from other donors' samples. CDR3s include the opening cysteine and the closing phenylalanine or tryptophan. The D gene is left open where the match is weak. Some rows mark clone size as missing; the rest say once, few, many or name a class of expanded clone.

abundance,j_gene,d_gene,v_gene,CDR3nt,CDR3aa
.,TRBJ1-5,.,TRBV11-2,TGTGCCAGCAGCCCCGGGGACCGTAGCAATCAGCCCCAGCATTTT,CASSPGDRSNQPQHF
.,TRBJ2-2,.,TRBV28,TGTGCCAGCAGTCCCAACCTATTTGGGGAGCTGTTTTTT,CASSPNLFGELFF
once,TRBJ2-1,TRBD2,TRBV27,TGTGCCAGCAGGGATAGCGGGAGAGAAGCCTACAATGAGCAGTTCTTC,CASRDSGREAYNEQFF
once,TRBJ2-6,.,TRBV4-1,TGCGCCAGCAGCCAAAGGTGGCAGGGTGGGGCCAACGTCCTGACTTTC,CASSQRWQGGANVLTF
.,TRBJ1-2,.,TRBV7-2,TGTGCCAGCAGCTTAGGGGCAGGGAGGTCGGGAGGCTACACCTTC,CASSLGAGRSGGYTF
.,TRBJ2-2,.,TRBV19,TGTGCCAGTAGTGGACCGAACACCGGGGAGCTGTTTTTT,CASSGPNTGELFF
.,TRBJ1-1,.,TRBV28,TGTGCCAGCAGTCTCCAGGGGAAGGCTGAAGCTTTCTTT,CASSLQGKAEAFF
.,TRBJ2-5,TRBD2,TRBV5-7,TGTGCCAGCAGCTTGGATGGTGTGGGATTAGCGGGAGTAGAGACCCAGTACTTC,CASSLDGVGLAGVETQYF
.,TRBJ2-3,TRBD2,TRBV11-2,TGTGCCAGCAGCTCACCCGGTCCACTAGCGGGATTGGCAGATACGCAGTATTTT,CASSSPGPLAGLADTQYF
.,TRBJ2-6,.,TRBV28,TGTGCCAGCAGTTTTACATCCTCTGGGGCCAACGTCCTGACTTTC,CASSFTSSGANVLTF
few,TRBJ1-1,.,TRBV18,TGTGCCAGCTCACAAACAGACACAAAACTGGGTACTGAAGCTTTCTTT,CASSQTDTKLGTEAFF
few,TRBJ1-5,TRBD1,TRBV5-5,TGTGCCAGCAGCTCAGGGACAGTGAGTCAGCCCCAGCATTTT,CASSSGTVSQPQHF
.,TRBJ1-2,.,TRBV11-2,TGTGCCAGCAGCTCGATTCAGGGCCATCTCTATGGCTACACCTTC,CASSSIQGHLYGYTF
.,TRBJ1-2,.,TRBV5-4,TGTGCCAGCAGCTTGTGGCAGGGATATGGCTACACCTTC,CASSLWQGYGYTF
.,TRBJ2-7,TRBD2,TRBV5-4,TGTGCCAGCAGCTTAGGCCGTAGCGGGAGAATTGTCGAGCAGTACTTC,CASSLGRSGRIVEQYF
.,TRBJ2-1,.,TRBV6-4,TGTGCCAGCAGTGACTCGAAAGACTACGCAGAGCAGTTCTTC,CASSDSKDYAEQFF
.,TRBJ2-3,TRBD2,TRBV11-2,TGTGCCAGCAGCGGGACTAGCGGAGGCACAGATACGCAGTATTTT,CASSGTSGGTDTQYF
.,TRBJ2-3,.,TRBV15,TGTGCCACCAGCAGAGATCGGAGTACGCAGTATTTT,CATSRDRSTQYF
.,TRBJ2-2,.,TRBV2,TGTGCCAGCAGTGAACTTGTCCGGGGGGCCACCGGGGAGCTGTTTTTT,CASSELVRGATGELFF
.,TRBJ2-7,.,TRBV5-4,TGTGCCAGCAGCTCCGGGACGCGGAACTACGAGCAGTACTTC,CASSSGTRNYEQYF
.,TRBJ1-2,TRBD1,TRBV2,TGTGCCAGCAGTGAAGACAGGGGTGGTGGCTACACCTTC,CASSEDRGGGYTF
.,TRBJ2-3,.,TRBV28,TGTGCCAGCACGGCACCCCGGGACTCCCGGCGGGATACGCAGTATTTT,CASTAPRDSRRDTQYF
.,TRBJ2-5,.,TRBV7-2,TGTGCCAGCACGGTAGAGGGCGCAACAGAGACCCAGTACTTC,CASTVEGATETQYF
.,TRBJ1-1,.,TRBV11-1,TGTGCCAGCAGCGCCCGGACCGCCATCAATACTGAAGCTTTCTTT,CASSARTAINTEAFF
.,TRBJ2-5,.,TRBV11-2,TGTGCCAGCAGCTTATTTGGGGGTGGAGAGACCCAGTACTTC,CASSLFGGGETQYF
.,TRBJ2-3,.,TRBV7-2,TGTGCCAGCAGCTTAGTAGGCGGCCCCACAGATACGCAGTATTTT,CASSLVGGPTDTQYF
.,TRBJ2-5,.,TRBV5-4,TGTGCCAGCAGCTTGGGGGGGCGAGGAGAGACCCAGTACTTC,CASSLGGRGETQYF
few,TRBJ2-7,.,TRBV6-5,TGTGCCAGCAGTGGTTACGACCGGGGAACCTACGAGCAGTACTTC,CASSGYDRGTYEQYF
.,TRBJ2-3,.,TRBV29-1,TGCAGCGTGGGATCCAGGGTTGCAGATACGCAGTATTTT,CSVGSRVADTQYF
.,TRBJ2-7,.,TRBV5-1,TGCGCCAGCAGCTTGGATGGGAGTCGGGGGTCCTACGAGCAGTACTTC,CASSLDGSRGSYEQYF
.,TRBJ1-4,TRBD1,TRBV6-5,TGTGCCAGCAGTTACGACAGGGAAACTAATGAAAAACTGTTTTTT,CASSYDRETNEKLFF
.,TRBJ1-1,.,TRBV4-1,TGCGCCAGCAGCCATAATTACAGGACTCACACTGAAGCTTTCTTT,CASSHNYRTHTEAFF
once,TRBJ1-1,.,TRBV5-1,TGCGCCAGCAGCCCTGGTTCTGTACAGGCCACTGAAGCTTTCTTT,CASSPGSVQATEAFF
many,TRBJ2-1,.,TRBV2,TGTGCCAGCCACGGGTTAGCTTCCCATGAGCAGTTCTTC,CASHGLASHEQFF
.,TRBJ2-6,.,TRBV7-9,TGTGCCAGCAGCTCCCTTGGGGGGTCTGGGGCCAACGTCCTGACTTTC,CASSSLGGSGANVLTF
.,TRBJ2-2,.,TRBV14,TGTGCCAGCAGCCAAGTTCTAGGCAACACCGGGGAGCTGTTTTTT,CASSQVLGNTGELFF
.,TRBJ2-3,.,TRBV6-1,TGTGCCAGTTCCCAGTGGGCAGATACGCAGTATTTT,CASSQWADTQYF
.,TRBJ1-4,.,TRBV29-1,TGCAGCTTTTCCGGGGGAACCGGGGAAAAACTGTTTTTT,CSFSGGTGEKLFF
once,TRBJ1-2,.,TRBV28,TGTGCCAGCAGTTTAGAGAGTAGGGGCCGTGGCTACACCTTC,CASSLESRGRGYTF
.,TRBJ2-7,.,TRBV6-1,TGTGCCAGCAGTACGGACTACTCCTACGAGCAGTACTTC,CASSTDYSYEQYF
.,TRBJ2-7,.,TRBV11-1,TGTGCCAGCAGCTCCTTTCCCCGTTCGGCCCAACGAACCTACGAGCAGTACTTC,CASSSFPRSAQRTYEQYF
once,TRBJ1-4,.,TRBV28,TGTGCCAGCAGTTTAGGGCAAACCCCCAGGAGGTTTTTT,CASSLGQTPRRFF
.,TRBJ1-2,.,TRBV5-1,TGCGCCAGCAGCTTGGCTGGGGTGGATGGCTACACCTTC,CASSLAGVDGYTF
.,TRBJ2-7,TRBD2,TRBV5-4,TGTGCCAGCAGCCCGTTAGCGGGAGGGTCCTACGAGCAGTACTTC,CASSPLAGGSYEQYF
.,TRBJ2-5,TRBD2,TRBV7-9,TGTGCCAGCAGCTTAAAAAGCGGGAAAGGGAGGGAGACCCAGTACTTC,CASSLKSGKGRETQYF
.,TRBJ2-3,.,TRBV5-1,TGCGCCAGCAGCCAAAGGTTGGGATCGGGCACAGATACGCAGTATTTT,CASSQRLGSGTDTQYF
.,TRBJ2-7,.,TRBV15,TGTGCCACCAGAGGCTCCACCTACGAGCAGTACTTC,CATRGSTYEQYF
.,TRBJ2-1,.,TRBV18,TGTGCCAGCTCACAGGGGACTTTCAATGAGCAGTTCTTC,CASSQGTFNEQFF
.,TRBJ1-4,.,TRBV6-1,TGTGCCAGTACCCCTCGGGGGAGGGGGAATGAAAAACTGTTTTTT,CASTPRGRGNEKLFF